This T cell receptor beta chain was documented in a study of human T cells and chemical hapten exposure (dated by TCRdb to the early 2020s). Study-level background: For sensitization, 2% DPC in acetone was applied to a roughly 2 cm by roughly 2 cm area of upper inner arm skin. Throughout the approximately 24-week study period, patients were also given weekly therapeutic DPC doses on the scalp. Patch testing on the upper back used Finn chambers containing 0.01% DPC, with scoring done after 6 days according to International Contact Dermatitis Research Group standards. Alopecia areata with under or over 50% scalp involvement, alopecia totalis and alopecia universalis were represented in the patient cohort, which was mostly female. The libraries were sequenced as a pool, and the TCR yield per sample differed mostly because of small variations in library volumes within the pool. This study followed changes in the peripheral blood TCR repertoire in vivo during primary and secondary sensitization of alopecia patients to the hapten diphenylcyclopropenone (DPC). Blood samples were taken from patients before sensitization (week 0) and at 2, 6 and about 24 weeks after DPC sensitization. Approximately 30 alopecia patients provided blood for TCR sequencing at one to four time points (pre-sensitization, 2, 6 and 24 weeks). Findings and caveats that apply to the study as a whole: Alopecia, a presumed autoimmune disease, was present in all patients, so the immune response of the patients might differ from that of healthy individuals. The number of TCRs above 1 in 1000 frequency did not change with DPC sensitization; there was no evidence of global repertoire structure alterations. Compared with pre-sensitization or healthy control sets, expanded TCRs formed significantly more large CDR3 similarity clusters, which is consistent with antigen-driven responses. After repeated subsampling, changes were observed in the strength of the expansion versus patch-test correlation and in the threshold at which the correlation became significant. The number of PT1 expanded TCRs positively correlated with patch test score, significant at thresholds 8, 16 and 32 but not 4.

This clonotype was seen repeatedly, ten times or more. This clone's antigen is unknown. Per-nucleotide qualities are absent, and no much larger clonotype sits a single base away. Reading the label with the study, this specimen's time point is: pre-sensitization, week 0. This sample's treatment or condition label indicates: therapeutic diphenylcyclopropenone sensitization with weekly scalp DPC. At each patch-test visit, blood was drawn before the patch test was applied. Eligible patients were aged 18 to 70, diagnosed with alopecia, deemed suitable for DPC therapy, and excluded if pregnant. Total RNA was isolated from unfractionated whole blood collected in Tempus Blood RNA tubes. There are 13 amino acids in the CDR3, from cysteine to phenylalanine inclusive. Left in the record is the CDR3 DNA by itself, 39 bases read in frame from the first base. CDR1 and CDR2, looked up from the germline V gene, are MNHEY and SVGEGT. V is clipped by 5 bases and J by 1 base, and the sequence between their germline boundaries is 8 bases long.

Receptor libraries were prepared by RACE. Sequencing was performed on a NextSeq 500. During library preparation, unique molecular identifiers were attached to individual cDNA molecules so that TCRs could be counted quantitatively and reproducibly. Both TCR alpha and TCR beta chains were sequenced from each blood RNA sample. Per the original workflow: Samples had a median of roughly 98,000 TCRs, with a range from roughly 20,000 to 700,000. V, J and CDR3 annotation of the TCR reads was carried out using the Decombinator software suite. For the PS versus PT1 abundance plots, all samples were subsampled to the same number of TCRs (28,000). Expanded TCRs were defined as absent before sensitization and observed at least eight times at the 2-week time point. TCRdb's own reprocessing of the public reads used fastp at Q25 and MiXCR and kept productive beta chains. A single entry per CDR3 protein holds the most common genes and DNA from its merged rows. V and J calls and clone size were set by TCRdb, not the authors. Present in this sample are more than 300,000 distinct CDR3 sequences, approximately 5.8% of which were seen just once. Approximately 8.2% of the sample is in the top ten clones.

The sample here was whole blood, taken in connection with sensitization to the hapten diphenylcyclopropenone (DPC). This sequence uses TRBV6-2 or TRBV6-3 and TRBJ1-1; the D gene remains uncertain. This receptor was obtained from a woman aged 18-29 years with alopecia areata. Some clones in this sample may be carry-over from other donors' samples. The nucleotide sequence is given as TGTGCCAGCAGTACGGTTAAGAACACTGAAGCTTTCTTT. Translated, this is CASSTVKNTEAFF.